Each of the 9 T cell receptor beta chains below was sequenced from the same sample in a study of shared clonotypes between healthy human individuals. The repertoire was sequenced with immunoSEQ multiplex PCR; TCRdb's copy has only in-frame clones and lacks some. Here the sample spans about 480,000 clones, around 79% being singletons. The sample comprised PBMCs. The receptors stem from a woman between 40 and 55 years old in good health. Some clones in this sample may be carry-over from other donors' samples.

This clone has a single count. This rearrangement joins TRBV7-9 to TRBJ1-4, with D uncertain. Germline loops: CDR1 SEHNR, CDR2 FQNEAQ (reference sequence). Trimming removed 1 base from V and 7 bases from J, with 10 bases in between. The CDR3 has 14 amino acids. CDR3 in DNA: TGTGCCAGCAGCTTAGGCTCCACCACTGAAAAACTGTTTTTT. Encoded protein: CASSLGSTTEKLFF.

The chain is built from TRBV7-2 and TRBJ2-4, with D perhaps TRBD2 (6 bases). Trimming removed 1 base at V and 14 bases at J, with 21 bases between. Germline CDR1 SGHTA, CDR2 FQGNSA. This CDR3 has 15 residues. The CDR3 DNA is TGTGCCAGCAGCTTAGGGTCGTTTGGCGGGGCGGTGGAGTACTTC. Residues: CASSLGSFGGAVEYF.

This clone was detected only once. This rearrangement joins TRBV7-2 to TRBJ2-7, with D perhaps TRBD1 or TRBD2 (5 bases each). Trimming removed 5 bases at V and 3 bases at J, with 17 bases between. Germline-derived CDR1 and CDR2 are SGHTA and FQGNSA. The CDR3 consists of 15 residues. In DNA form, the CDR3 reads TGTGCCAGCAGCCAACAATCGGAGGACATCTACGAGCAGTACTTC. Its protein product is CASSQQSEDIYEQYF.

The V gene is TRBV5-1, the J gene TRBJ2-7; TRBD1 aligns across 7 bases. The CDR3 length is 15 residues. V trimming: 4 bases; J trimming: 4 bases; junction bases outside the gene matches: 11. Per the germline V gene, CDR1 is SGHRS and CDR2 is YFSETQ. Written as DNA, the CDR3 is TGCGCCAGCAGCCCTAGACAGGGAGAGGCGTACGAGCAGTACTTC. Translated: CASSPRQGEAYEQYF.

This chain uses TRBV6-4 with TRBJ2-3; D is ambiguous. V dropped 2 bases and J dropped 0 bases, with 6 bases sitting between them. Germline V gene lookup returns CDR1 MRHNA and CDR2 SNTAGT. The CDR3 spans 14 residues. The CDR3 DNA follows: TGTGCCAGCAGTGACACGTCTAGCACAGATACGCAGTATTTT. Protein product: CASSDTSSTDTQYF.

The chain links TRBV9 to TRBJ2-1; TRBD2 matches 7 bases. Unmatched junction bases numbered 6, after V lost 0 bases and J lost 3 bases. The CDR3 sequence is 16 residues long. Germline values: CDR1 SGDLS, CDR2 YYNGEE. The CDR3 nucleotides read TGTGCCAGCAGCGTAGGTTTATTAGCGGGCTACAATGAGCAGTTCTTC. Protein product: CASSVGLLAGYNEQFF.

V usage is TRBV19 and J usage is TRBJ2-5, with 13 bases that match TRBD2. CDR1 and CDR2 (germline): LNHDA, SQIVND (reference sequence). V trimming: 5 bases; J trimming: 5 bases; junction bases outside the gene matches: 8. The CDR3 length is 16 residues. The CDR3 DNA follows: TGTGCCAGTAGTCCCGGGACTAGCGGGGTTCTGGAGACCCAGTACTTC. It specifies CASSPGTSGVLETQYF. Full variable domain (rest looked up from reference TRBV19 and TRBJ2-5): DGGITQSPKYLFRKEGQNVTLSCEQNLNHDAMYWYRQDPGQGLRLIYYSQIVNDFQKGDIAEGYSVSREKKESFPLTVTSAQKNPTAFYLCASSPGTSGVLETQYFGPGTRLLVL.

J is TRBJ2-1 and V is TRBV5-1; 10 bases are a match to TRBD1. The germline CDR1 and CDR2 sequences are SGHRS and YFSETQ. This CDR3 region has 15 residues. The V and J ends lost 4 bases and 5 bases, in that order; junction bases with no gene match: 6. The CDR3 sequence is CASSGLGQGNNEQFF. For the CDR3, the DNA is TGCGCCAGCAGCGGTTTGGGACAGGGGAACAATGAGCAGTTCTTC. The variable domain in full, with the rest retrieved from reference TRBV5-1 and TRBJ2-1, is KAGVTQTPRYLIKTRGQQVTLSCSPISGHRSVSWYQQTPGQGLQFLFEYFSETQRNKGNFPGRFSGRQFSNSRSEMNVSTLELGDSALYLCASSGLGQGNNEQFFGPGTRLTVL.

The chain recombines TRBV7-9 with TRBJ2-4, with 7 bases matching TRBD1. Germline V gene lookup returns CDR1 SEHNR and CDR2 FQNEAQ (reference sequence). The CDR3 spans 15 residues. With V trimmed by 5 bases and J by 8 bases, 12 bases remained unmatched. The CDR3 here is CASSMATGVLDIQYF. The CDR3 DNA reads TGTGCCAGCAGCATGGCCACAGGGGTCCTGGACATTCAGTACTTC.